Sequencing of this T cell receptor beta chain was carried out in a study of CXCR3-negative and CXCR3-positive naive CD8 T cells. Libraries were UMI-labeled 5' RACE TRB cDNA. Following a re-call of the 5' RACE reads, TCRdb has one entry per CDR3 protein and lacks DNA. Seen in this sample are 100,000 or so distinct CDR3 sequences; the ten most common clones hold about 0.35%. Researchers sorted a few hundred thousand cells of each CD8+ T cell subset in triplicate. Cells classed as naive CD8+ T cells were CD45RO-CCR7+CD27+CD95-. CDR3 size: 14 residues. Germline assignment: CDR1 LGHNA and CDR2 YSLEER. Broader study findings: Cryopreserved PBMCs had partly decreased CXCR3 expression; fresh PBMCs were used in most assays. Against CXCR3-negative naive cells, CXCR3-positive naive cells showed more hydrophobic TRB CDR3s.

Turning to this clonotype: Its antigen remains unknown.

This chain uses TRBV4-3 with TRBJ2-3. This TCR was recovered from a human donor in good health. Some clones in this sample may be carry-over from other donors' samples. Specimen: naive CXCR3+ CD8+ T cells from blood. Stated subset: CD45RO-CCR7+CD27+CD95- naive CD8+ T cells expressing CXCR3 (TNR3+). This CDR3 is CASSPTISTDTQYF.